Each of the 19 T cell receptor beta chains below was sequenced from the same sample in a study of shared clonotypes between healthy human individuals. The method was immunoSEQ multiplex PCR; TCRdb's version includes in-frame clones alone and lacks a portion of them. The table has more than 2 million clones, about 95% seen once. It was CD45RO-negative cells, positively selected for CCR7, that made up naive CD8 cells, with terminally differentiated effector memory CD45RA+ cells excluded. Sequencing used naive CD8+ T cells sorted from blood. Receptor source: a man younger than 35 in good health.

The chain links TRBV27 to TRBJ1-1, with D perhaps matching TRBD1 (6 bases). The V and J ends lost 4 bases and 2 bases respectively, with 11 bases between them. The germline V gene has CDR1 MNHEY and CDR2 SMNVEV (reference sequence). CDR3 size: 14 residues. DNA for the CDR3: TGTGCCAGCAGTTCCGACAGGTTTAACACTGAAGCTTTCTTT. As protein: CASSSDRFNTEAFF.

This chain connects TRBV6-5 to TRBJ2-5, with 11 nucleotides matching TRBD2. The CDR3 has 15 residues. The V and J ends lost 5 bases and 4 bases, in that order; junction bases with no gene match: 6. Looked up from germline, CDR1 is MNHEY and CDR2 is SVGAGI. The chain's CDR3 is CASSPTSGTGETQYF. CDR3 sequence (DNA): TGTGCCAGCAGTCCGACTAGCGGGACTGGAGAGACCCAGTACTTC.

V gene TRBV27 combines with J gene TRBJ2-7, with a tentative D call TRBD2 (6 bases). V lost 6 bases, J lost 4 bases, and 22 bases lay in between. Looked up from germline, CDR1 is MNHEY and CDR2 is SMNVEV (reference sequence). The CDR3 is 16 residues long. The CDR3 bases are TGTGCCAGCAGGGGTAGCGGAACGCCTCGGGGGTACGAGCAGTACTTC. The encoded protein is CASRGSGTPRGYEQYF.

This chain joins TRBV16 and TRBJ2-3; D is unclear. Germline CDR1 and CDR2: KGHSY and FQNENV. CDR3 size: 13 residues. The germline V and J ends were trimmed by 6 bases and 0 bases, with 7 bases remaining between them. This CDR3 is CASSPDSTDTQYF. For the CDR3, the DNA is TGTGCCAGCAGTCCGGACAGCACAGATACGCAGTATTTT.

Comment on this clone: This same CDR3 is encoded by further DNA sequences in the sample. The chain couples TRBV7-8 to TRBJ2-7; a possible D gene is TRBD1 (6 bases). Germline loops: CDR1 SGHVS, CDR2 FQNEAQ. The CDR3 is made up of 13 amino acids. Trimming took 1 base from V and 4 from J, leaving 8 bases between them. The CDR3 bases are TGTGCCAGCAGCTTAGACAGGGCTTACGAGCAGTACTTC. Protein sequence: CASSLDRAYEQYF.

The chain has TRBV10-3 and TRBJ2-7; D might be TRBD1 (6 bases). CDR3 length equals 13 residues. Trimming took off 6 bases at V and 2 bases at J, with 11 bases between the two ends. Germline V lookup: CDR1 ENHRY, CDR2 SYGVKD. CDR3 nucleotide sequence: TGTGCCATCAGAGCGGACAGCACCTACGAGCAGTACTTC. Translated, it gives CAIRADSTYEQYF.

This clone has just a few counts. The rearrangement links TRBV13 to TRBJ2-7; 8 bases agree with TRBD2. With 0 bases clipped from V and 0 bases from J, the junction kept 1 base outside the gene matches. Germline V lookup: CDR1 PRHDT, CDR2 FYEKMQ (reference sequence). The CDR3 sequence is 15 residues long. CDR3 DNA sequence: TGTGCCAGCAGCTTAGGCCGGGGGGGCTCCTACGAGCAGTACTTC. Amino acid sequence: CASSLGRGGSYEQYF.

The V and J genes are TRBV6-5 and TRBJ1-5; unclear D gene. The germline V gene has CDR1 MNHEY and CDR2 SVGAGI. Trimming left V 5 bases short and J 0 bases short, with 11 bases between. This CDR3 has 15 residues. The CDR3 DNA reads TGTGCCAGCAGTCCCTGGGAGGGTAGCAATCAGCCCCAGCATTTT. Amino acid sequence: CASSPWEGSNQPQHF.

The V and J genes are TRBV5-4 and TRBJ2-7; maybe TRBD1 (6 bases). In germline, CDR1 is SGHNT, CDR2 YYREEE (reference sequence). The CDR3 is made up of 14 amino acids. Between the trimmed V and J ends, which lost 2 bases and 6 bases, there was a span of 15 bases. The CDR3 DNA sequence: TGTGCCAGCAGCTTAGCAGTGGGGGCACGCGAGCAGTACTTC. It is translated as CASSLAVGAREQYF.

The chain is built from TRBV9 and TRBJ2-7, with 10 positions matching TRBD1. After removal of 4 bases from V and 5 bases from J, the junction contained 9 bases not matched to a gene. Looked up from germline, CDR1 is SGDLS and CDR2 is YYNGEE. The CDR3 is 15 amino acids. The CDR3: CASSPRTGGIDEQYF. Written as DNA, the CDR3 is TGTGCCAGCAGCCCCCGGACAGGGGGAATCGACGAGCAGTACTTC.

The genes are TRBV5-8 and TRBJ1-5; D is uncertain. Germline V gene data show CDR1 as SGHTS and CDR2 as YDEGEE. The V end lost 1 base, the J end lost 5 bases, and 10 bases lay between the germline ends. The CDR3 extends over 14 amino acids. This CDR3 reads CASSLSGVYQPQHF. CDR3 DNA: TGTGCCAGCAGCTTGTCCGGGGTCTATCAGCCCCAGCATTTT.

The J gene is TRBJ2-5, the V gene TRBV11-2; TRBD2 agrees at 8 bases. Germline V gives CDR1 SGHAT, CDR2 FQNNGV. Trimming removed 4 bases from V and 0 bases from J; junction bases left unmatched: 13. This CDR3 is 18 amino acids long. The CDR3 DNA is TGTGCCAGCAGCTACGGAGGCACGGGAGGGAAGTACCAAGAGACCCAGTACTTC. Its protein is CASSYGGTGGKYQETQYF.

This CDR3 reads CASSSGVAGTWETQYF. CDR3 nucleotide sequence: TGTGCCAGCAGCAGTGGGGTAGCGGGAACCTGGGAGACCCAGTACTTC. The chain links TRBV5-4 to TRBJ2-5; 8 bases are shared with TRBD2. The length of the CDR3 is 16 residues. Trimming at V came to 4 bases and at J to 5 bases, leaving 13 bases not matched to a gene. Germline CDR1 reads SGHNT; CDR2 reads YYREEE (reference sequence).

The V and J genes are TRBV10-2 and TRBJ1-2, with a weak D call TRBD1 (5 bases). This CDR3 has 14 amino acids. Germline CDR1 reads WSHSY; CDR2 reads SAAADI. V was pared by 0 bases and J by 4 bases, with 9 bases between. The CDR3 region has the DNA TGCGCCAGCAGTGAGTCGACGGGGGTCTATGGCTACACCTTC. The encoded protein is CASSESTGVYGYTF.

The J gene is TRBJ1-5, the V gene TRBV28; possibly TRBD1 for D (6 bases). Between the trimmed V and J ends, which lost 5 bases and 0 bases, there was a span of 26 bases. CDR3 length equals 20 residues. CDR1 and CDR2 from the germline V gene are MDHEN and SYDVKM. For the CDR3, the DNA is TGTGCCAGCAGTCCCAGCCTCGCGGGGGGCGCAGTTTATAGCAATCAGCCCCAGCATTTT. Protein product: CASSPSLAGGAVYSNQPQHF.

This rearrangement joins TRBV19 to TRBJ2-1, with D unresolved. V lost 6 bases and J 0 bases, leaving 12 bases between the germline ends. This CDR3 has 15 amino acids. The germline CDR1 and CDR2 sequences are LNHDA and SQIVND (reference sequence). The CDR3 reads CASSTLPSSYNEQFF. The CDR3 coding sequence is TGTGCCAGTAGCACCCTCCCGAGCTCCTACAATGAGCAGTTCTTC.

The V gene is TRBV7-9, the J gene TRBJ1-5; D possibly corresponds to TRBD1 (5 bases). V lost 1 base, J lost 2 bases, and 12 bases lay in between. Germline V lookup: CDR1 SEHNR, CDR2 FQNEAQ (reference sequence). This CDR3 spans 16 amino acids. In DNA, the CDR3 is TGTGCCAGCAGCTTAGACAGGCCCTCTGGCAATCAGCCCCAGCATTTT. Translating it yields CASSLDRPSGNQPQHF.

The V gene is TRBV27, the J gene TRBJ2-7; D possibly matches TRBD1 or TRBD2 (5 bases each). The V gene's germline CDR1 is MNHEY and CDR2 SMNVEV (reference sequence). The length of the CDR3 is 14 residues. Trimming shortened V by 7 bases and J by 2 bases, and 15 bases separated the two germline ends. The CDR3 coding sequence is TGTGCCAGCACATTATATTTGGGGGCCTACGAGCAGTACTTC. This gives the protein CASTLYLGAYEQYF.

The V call is TRBV5-4, the J call TRBJ2-7, with no clear D. From germline, CDR1 is SGHNT and CDR2 YYREEE (reference sequence). CDR3 length: 13 residues. The germline V and J ends were trimmed by 3 bases and 1 base, with 8 bases remaining between them. The CDR3 is CASSYGPSYEQYF. CDR3 coding DNA: TGTGCCAGCAGCTACGGACCTTCCTACGAGCAGTACTTC.